The entry below gives a single T cell receptor beta chain sequence along with its context. Its antigen is unidentified. The CDR3 loop spans 17 amino acids. Per the germline V gene, CDR1 is MNHEY and CDR2 is SVGAGI. J gave up 3 bases and V 0 bases, and 8 bases lay outside the gene matches. Preparation of TCR beta libraries was done by quantitative 5'-RACE with molecular barcodes. From the 5' RACE reads, TCRdb called clonotypes with MiXCR, one entry per CDR3 protein. The sample records roughly 440,000 distinct CDR3 sequences, 15% to 20% being singletons. This record comes from a study of CD8 T cells in ankylosing spondylitis. Overall study results and limits: Researchers reportedly found disease-linked clones significantly enriched in matched ankylosing spondylitis synovial fluid. A TCR beta motif of about 8 highly homologous variants appeared characteristic of ankylosing spondylitis blood. Within peripheral blood, clones linked to disease were CD8+ and relatively rare.

Source material: blood, either unsorted or a sorted T cell fraction (not recorded which). The J gene is TRBJ2-3, the V gene TRBV6-5; TRBD1 aligns across 8 bases. This clonotype was sampled from a male donor with ankylosing spondylitis. The CDR3 region has the DNA TGTGCCAGCAGTTACTCGAGGTCCACAGGGGGGACAGATACGCAGTATTTT. Protein: CASSYSRSTGGTDTQYF.